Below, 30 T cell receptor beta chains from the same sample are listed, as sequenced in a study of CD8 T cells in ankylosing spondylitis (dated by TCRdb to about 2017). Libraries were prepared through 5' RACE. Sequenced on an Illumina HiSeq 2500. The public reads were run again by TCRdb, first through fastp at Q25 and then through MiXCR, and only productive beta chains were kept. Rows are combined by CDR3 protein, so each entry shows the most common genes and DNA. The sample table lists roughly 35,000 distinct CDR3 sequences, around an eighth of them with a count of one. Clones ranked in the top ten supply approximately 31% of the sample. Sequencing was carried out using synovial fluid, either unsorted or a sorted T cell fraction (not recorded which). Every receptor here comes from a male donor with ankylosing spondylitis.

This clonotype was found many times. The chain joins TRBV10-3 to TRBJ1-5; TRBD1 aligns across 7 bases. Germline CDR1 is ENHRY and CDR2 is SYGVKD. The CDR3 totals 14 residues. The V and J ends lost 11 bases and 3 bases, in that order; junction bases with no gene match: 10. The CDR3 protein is CASYEGGSNQPQHF. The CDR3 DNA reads TGTGCCTCATATGAAGGGGGCTCCAATCAGCCCCAGCATTTT.

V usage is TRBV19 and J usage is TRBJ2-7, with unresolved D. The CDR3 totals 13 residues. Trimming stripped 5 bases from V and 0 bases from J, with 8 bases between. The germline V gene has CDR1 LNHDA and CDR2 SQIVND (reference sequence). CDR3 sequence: CASSYFISYEQYF. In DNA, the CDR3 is TGTGCCAGTAGTTATTTTATCTCCTACGAGCAGTACTTC.

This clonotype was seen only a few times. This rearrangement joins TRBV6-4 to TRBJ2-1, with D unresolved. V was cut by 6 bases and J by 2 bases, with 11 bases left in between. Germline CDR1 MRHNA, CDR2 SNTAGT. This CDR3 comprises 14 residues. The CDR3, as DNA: TGTGCCAGCAGAGCCGAAGGACCCTACAATGAGCAGTTCTTC. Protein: CASRAEGPYNEQFF.

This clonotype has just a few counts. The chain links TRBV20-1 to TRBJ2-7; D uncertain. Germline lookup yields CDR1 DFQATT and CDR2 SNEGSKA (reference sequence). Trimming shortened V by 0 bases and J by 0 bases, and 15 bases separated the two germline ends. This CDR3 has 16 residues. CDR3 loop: CSARDDLTAYSYEQYF. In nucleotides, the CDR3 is TGCAGTGCTAGAGACGATCTAACCGCTTACTCCTACGAGCAGTACTTC.

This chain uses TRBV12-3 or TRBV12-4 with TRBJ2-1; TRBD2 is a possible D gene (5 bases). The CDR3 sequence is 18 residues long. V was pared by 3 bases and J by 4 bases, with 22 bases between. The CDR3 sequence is CASSFWEVGGQPYNEQFF. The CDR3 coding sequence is TGTGCCAGCAGTTTCTGGGAAGTAGGCGGGCAGCCATACAATGAGCAGTTCTTC.

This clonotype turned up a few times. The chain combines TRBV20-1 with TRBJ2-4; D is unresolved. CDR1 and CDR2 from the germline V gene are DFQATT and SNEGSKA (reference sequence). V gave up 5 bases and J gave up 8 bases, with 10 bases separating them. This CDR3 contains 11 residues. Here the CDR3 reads CSAGVGDIQYF. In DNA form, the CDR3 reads TGCAGTGCTGGGGTGGGCGACATTCAGTACTTC.

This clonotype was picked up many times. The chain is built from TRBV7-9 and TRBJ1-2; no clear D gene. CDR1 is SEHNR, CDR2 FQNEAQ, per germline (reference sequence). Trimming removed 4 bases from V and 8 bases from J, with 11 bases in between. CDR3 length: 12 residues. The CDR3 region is CASSSYVGGYTF. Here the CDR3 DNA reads TGTGCCAGCAGCTCCTATGTTGGAGGCTACACCTTC.

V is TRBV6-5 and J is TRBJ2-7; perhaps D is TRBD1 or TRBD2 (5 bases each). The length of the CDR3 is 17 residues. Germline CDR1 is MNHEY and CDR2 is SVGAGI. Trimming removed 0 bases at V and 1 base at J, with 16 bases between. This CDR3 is CASSYSTGARRSYEQYF. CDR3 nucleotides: TGTGCCAGCAGTTACTCGACCGGGGCCAGGCGGTCCTACGAGCAGTACTTC.

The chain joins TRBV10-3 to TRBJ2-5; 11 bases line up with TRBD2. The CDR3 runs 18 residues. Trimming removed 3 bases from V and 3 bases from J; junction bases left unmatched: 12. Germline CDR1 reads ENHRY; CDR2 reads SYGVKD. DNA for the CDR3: TGTGCCATCAGTGATCTAACATTATCGGGACTAGCGGAAGAGACCCAGTACTTC. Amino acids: CAISDLTLSGLAEETQYF.

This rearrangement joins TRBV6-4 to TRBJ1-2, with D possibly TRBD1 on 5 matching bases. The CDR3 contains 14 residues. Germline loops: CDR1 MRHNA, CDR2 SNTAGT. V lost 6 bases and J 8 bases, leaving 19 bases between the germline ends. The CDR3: CASSRDGEMKGYTF. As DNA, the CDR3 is TGTGCCAGCAGCCGGGACGGCGAGATGAAGGGCTACACCTTC.

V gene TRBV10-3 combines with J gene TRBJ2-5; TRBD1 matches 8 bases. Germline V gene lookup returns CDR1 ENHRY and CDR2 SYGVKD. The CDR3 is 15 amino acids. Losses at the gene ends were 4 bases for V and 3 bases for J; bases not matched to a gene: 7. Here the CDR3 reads CAISAADRAKETQYF. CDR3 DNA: TGTGCCATCAGTGCCGCGGACAGGGCGAAAGAGACCCAGTACTTC.

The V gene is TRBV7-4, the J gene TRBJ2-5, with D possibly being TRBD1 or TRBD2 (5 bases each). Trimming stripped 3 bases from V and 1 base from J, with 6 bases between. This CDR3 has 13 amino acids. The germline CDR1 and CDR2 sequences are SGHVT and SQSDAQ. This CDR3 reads CASSLGVQETQYF. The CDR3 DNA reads TGTGCCAGCAGCTTGGGGGTCCAAGAGACCCAGTACTTC.

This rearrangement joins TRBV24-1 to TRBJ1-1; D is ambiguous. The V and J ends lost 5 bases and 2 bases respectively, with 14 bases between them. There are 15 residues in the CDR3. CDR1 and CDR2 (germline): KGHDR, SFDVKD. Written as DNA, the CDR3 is TGTGCCACCAGTGCCTCTTCCGGCGGAAACACTGAAGCTTTCTTT. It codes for CATSASSGGNTEAFF.

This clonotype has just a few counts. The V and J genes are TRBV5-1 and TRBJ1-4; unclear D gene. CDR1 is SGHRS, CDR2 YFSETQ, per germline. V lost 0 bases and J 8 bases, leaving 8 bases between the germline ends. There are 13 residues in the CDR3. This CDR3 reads CASSLGPREKLFF. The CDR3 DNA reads TGCGCCAGCAGCTTGGGCCCACGGGAAAAACTGTTTTTT.

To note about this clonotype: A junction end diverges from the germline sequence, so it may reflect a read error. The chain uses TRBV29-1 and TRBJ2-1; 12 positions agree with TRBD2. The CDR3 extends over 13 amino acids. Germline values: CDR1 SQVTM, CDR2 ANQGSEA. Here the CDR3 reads CSVEGLAGGPRVF. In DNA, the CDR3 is TGCAGCGTTGAAGGCCTAGCGGGAGGGCCAAGGGTCTTC.

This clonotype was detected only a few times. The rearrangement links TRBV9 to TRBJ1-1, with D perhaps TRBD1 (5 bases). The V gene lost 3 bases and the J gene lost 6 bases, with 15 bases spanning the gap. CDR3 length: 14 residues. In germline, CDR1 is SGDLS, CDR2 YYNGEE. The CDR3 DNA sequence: TGTGCCAGCAGCGCCACAGGTCCTTACGCTGAAGCTTTCTTT. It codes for CASSATGPYAEAFF.

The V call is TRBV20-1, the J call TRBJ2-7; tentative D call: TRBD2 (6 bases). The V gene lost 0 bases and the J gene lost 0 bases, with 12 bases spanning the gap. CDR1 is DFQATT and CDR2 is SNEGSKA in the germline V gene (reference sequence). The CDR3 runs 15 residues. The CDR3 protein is CSARDSGGYSYEQYF. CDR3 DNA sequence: TGCAGTGCTAGAGATTCCGGGGGATACTCCTACGAGCAGTACTTC.

CDR3 in amino acids: CASSGLAGSDTQYF. The CDR3 DNA is TGTGCCAGCAGTGGACTAGCGGGCTCAGATACGCAGTATTTT. This chain joins TRBV6-4 and TRBJ2-3; TRBD2 aligns across 10 bases. Germline V gene data show CDR1 as MRHNA and CDR2 as SNTAGT. The CDR3 totals 14 residues. After removal of 4 bases from V and 4 bases from J, the junction contained 2 bases not matched to a gene.

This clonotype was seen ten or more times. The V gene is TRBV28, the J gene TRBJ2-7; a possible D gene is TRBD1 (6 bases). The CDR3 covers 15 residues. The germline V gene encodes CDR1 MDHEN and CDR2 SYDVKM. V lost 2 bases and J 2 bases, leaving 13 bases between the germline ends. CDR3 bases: TGTGCCAGCAGTTTAGGATACAGGGTTCCCTACGAGCAGTACTTC. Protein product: CASSLGYRVPYEQYF.

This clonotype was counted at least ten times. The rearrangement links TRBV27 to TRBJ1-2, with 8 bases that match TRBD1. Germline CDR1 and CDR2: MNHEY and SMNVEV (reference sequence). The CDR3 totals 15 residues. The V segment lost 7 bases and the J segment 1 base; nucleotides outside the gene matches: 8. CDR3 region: CASTSTGAYNYGYTF. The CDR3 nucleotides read TGTGCCAGCACTTCGACAGGGGCCTATAACTATGGCTACACCTTC.

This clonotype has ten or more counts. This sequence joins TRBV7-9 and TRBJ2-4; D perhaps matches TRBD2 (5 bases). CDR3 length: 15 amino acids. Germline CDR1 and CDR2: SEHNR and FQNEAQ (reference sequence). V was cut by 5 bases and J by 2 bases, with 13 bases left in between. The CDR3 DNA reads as TGTGCCAGCAGCCCCGAGGCTAGCACCAAAAACATTCAGTACTTC. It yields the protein CASSPEASTKNIQYF. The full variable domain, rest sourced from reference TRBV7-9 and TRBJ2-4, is DTGVSQNPRHKITKRGQNVTFRCDPISEHNRLYWYRQTLGQGPEFLTYFQNEAQLEKSRLLSDRFSAERPKGSFSTLEIQRTEQGDSAMYLCASSPEASTKNIQYFGAGTRLSVL.

CDR3 in DNA: TGTGCCAGCAGTTACGGTCCGGGGCCCTACAATGAGCAGTTCTTC. Translation: CASSYGPGPYNEQFF. The rearrangement joins TRBV6-5 to TRBJ2-1, with D perhaps given as TRBD1 or TRBD2 (5 bases each). This CDR3 is 15 amino acids long. Looked up from germline, CDR1 is MNHEY and CDR2 is SVGAGI. Trimming cost V 2 bases and J 2 bases, with 10 bases left between them.

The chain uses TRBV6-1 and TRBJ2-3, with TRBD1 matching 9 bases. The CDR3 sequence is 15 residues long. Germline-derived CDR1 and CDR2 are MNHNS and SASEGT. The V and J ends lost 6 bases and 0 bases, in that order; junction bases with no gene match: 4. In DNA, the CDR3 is TGTGCCAGCAGCCGGACAGGGGCTAGCACAGATACGCAGTATTTT. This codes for CASSRTGASTDTQYF.

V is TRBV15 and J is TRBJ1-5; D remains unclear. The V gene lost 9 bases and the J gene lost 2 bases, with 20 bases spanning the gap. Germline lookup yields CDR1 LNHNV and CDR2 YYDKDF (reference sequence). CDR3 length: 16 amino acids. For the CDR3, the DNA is TGTGCCACGACCAAAGGAGACGCCCTGGGCAATCAGCCCCAGCATTTT. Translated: CATTKGDALGNQPQHF.

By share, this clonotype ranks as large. Written as DNA, the CDR3 is TGCAGTGCTAGAGATATAGATCTCACCGGGGAGCTGTTTTTT. This sequence encodes CSARDIDLTGELFF. The chain links TRBV20-1 to TRBJ2-2, with unresolved D. This CDR3 has 14 amino acids. V lost 0 bases and J lost 4, with 9 bases in between. The germline gives CDR1 DFQATT, CDR2 SNEGSKA (reference sequence).

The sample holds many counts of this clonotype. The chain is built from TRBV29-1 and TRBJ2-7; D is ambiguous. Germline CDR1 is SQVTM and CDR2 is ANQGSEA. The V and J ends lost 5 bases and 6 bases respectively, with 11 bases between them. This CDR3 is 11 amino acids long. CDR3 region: CSVQVDGEQYF. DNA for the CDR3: TGCAGCGTTCAGGTGGATGGCGAGCAGTACTTC.

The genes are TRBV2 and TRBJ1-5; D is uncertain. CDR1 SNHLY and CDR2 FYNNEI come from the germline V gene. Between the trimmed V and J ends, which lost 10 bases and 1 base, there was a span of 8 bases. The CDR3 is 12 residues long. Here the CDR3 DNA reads TGTGCCACCCGAGAGAGCAATCAGCCCCAGCATTTT. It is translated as CATRESNQPQHF. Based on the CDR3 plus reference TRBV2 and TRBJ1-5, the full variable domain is EPEVTQTPSHQVTQMGQEVILRCVPISNHLYFYWYRQILGQKVEFLVSFYNNEISEKSEIFDDQFSVERPDGSNFTLKIRSTKLEDSAMYFCATRESNQPQHFGDGTRLSIL.

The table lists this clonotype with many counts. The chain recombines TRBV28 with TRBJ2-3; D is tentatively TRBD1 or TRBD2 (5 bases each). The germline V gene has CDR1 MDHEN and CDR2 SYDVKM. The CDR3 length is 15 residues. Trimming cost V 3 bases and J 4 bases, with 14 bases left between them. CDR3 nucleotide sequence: TGTGCCAGCAGTTTCGGGACCCCAGGGTCAGATACGCAGTATTTT. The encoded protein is CASSFGTPGSDTQYF.

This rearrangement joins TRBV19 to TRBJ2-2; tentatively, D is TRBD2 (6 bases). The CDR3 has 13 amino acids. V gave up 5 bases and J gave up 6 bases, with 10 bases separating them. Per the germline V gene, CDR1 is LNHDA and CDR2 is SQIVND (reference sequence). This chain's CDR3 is CASSLSGPGELFF. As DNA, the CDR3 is TGTGCCAGTAGTTTGAGCGGGCCCGGGGAGCTGTTTTTT.

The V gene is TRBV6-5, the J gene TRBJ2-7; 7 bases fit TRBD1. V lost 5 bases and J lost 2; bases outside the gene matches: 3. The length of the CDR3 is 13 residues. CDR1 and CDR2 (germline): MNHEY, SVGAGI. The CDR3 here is CASSTTGAYEQYF. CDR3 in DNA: TGTGCCAGCAGTACTACAGGGGCCTACGAGCAGTACTTC.